The clone carrying this T cell receptor beta chain was counted a single time. Its cognate antigen is unknown. This entry is derived from a study of CD8 T cells in ankylosing spondylitis. Study results and limitations: There was reportedly significant enrichment of clones that were disease-linked in matched ankylosing spondylitis synovial fluid. Clones linked with disease were CD8+ and fairly uncommon in the peripheral blood. What appeared characteristic of ankylosing spondylitis blood was a TCR beta motif of about eight highly homologous variants.

TCRdb ran MiXCR on the 5' RACE reads and lists one entry per CDR3 protein. The sample carries fewer than 500,000 distinct CDR3 sequences, under 25% recorded once. The V and J ends lost 0 bases and 8 bases respectively, with 16 bases between them. The germline V gene has CDR1 SGHTA and CDR2 FQGNSA. The CDR3 runs to 15 residues. This rearrangement joins TRBV7-2 to TRBJ1-2; D is possibly TRBD1 (6 bases). Sequencing was performed on blood, either unsorted or a sorted T cell fraction (not recorded which). This sequence originates from a male donor with ankylosing spondylitis. This CDR3 reads CASSLARLGARGYTF. CDR3 sequence (DNA): TGTGCCAGCAGCTTAGCGCGTTTGGGGGCCCGGGGCTACACCTTC.